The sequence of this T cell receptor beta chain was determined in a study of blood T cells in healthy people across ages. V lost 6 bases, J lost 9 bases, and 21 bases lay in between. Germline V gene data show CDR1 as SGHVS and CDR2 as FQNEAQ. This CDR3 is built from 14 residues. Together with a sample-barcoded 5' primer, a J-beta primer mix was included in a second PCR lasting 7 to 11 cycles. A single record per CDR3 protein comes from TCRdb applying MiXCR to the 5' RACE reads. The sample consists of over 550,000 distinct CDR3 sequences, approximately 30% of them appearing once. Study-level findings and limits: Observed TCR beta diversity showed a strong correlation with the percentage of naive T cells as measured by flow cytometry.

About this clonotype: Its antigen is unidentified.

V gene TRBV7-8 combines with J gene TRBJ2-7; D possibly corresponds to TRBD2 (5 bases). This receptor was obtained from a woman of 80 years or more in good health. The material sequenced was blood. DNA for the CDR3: TGTGCCAGCAGGTCTTCCGAAAATGAGGAGGTGCAGTACTTC. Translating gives CASRSSENEEVQYF.